Given below is one TCR beta chain in context. Some clones are missing from TCRdb's copy, which holds only in-frame ones; the method was immunoSEQ multiplex PCR. Among roughly 100,000 clones listed, roughly 90% were seen once. Germline loops: CDR1 SGHTA, CDR2 FQGTGA. This CDR3 contains 15 residues. V lost 5 bases, J lost 2 bases, and 14 bases lay in between. This specimen comes from a study of blood T cell repertoires in COVID-19. The sequencing input was peripheral blood. This clonotype was obtained from a woman aged 60-75 years with acute or convalescent COVID-19. The rearrangement uses TRBV7-3 and TRBJ2-3; TRBD2 might be the D (6 bases). CDR3 nucleotide sequence: TGTGCCAGCAGCCCGGGGGACTTCCTCACAGATACGCAGTATTTT. Its translation: CASSPGDFLTDTQYF.